This T cell receptor (beta chain) appears in the sequencing data of a study of STAT5B mutations in CD4+ large granular lymphocyte leukemia. Healthy controls were blood donor buffy coats. This clone was seen more than once but under ten times. Its antigen is not known. Findings of the study overall: Compared with healthy controls (2/35), patient top clones favored TRBV06 (8/27). No patients shared main leukemic clonotypes, though roughly 27% appeared at low frequency elsewhere.

The germline CDR1 and CDR2 sequences are SEHNR and FQNEAQ (reference sequence). The trim removed 1 base at V and 4 bases at J, leaving 9 bases unmatched. This CDR3 is built from 17 residues. This was a survey-level run. Assay used: immunoSEQ multiplex PCR; TCRdb lists only in-frame clones, some missing. The table has about 45,000 clones, 65% to 90% seen once. The V call is TRBV7-9, the J call TRBJ1-5; TRBD1 matches at 8 bases. The TCR sequence derives from a human donor in good health. The sequenced material came from CD4+ T cells from blood buffy coats. The CDR3 is CASSLVSETGANQPQHF. CDR3 bases: TGTGCCAGCAGCTTAGTTAGCGAGACAGGGGCGAATCAGCCCCAGCATTTT.